The 18 T cell receptor beta chains below come from one sample, sequenced in a study of T cell clonality in common variable immunodeficiency. The assay was immunoSEQ multiplex PCR, and TCRdb's table has in-frame clones only and misses some. This sample comprises approximately 37,000 clones, none seen once only. Sequencing was done on a sample of peripheral blood mononuclear cells. Receptors were obtained from a person aged 18 to 75 in good health.

As regards this clone: The read ends 3 residues early relative to the CDR3; the germline J gene fills the gap. This rearrangement joins TRBV20-1 to TRBJ2-7; 9 bases fit TRBD2. The J segment lost 3 bases and the V segment lost 0 bases, leaving 9 bases of the junction unmatched. This CDR3 spans 16 amino acids. Germline lookup yields CDR1 DFQATT and CDR2 SNEGSKA (reference sequence). This chain's CDR3 is CSARDDAGGPGYEQYF. CDR3 DNA, as far as it was read: TGCAGTGCTAGAGATGACGCGGGAGGGCCCGGCTACGAG.

This clone appeared many times. Read sequence stops 3 residues before the CDR3 end, and the germline J gene provides the missing end. The chain is built from TRBV4-1 and TRBJ2-3; TRBD1 matches at 10 bases. Germline V gene lookup returns CDR1 MGHRA and CDR2 YSYEKL. The CDR3 length is 16 residues. V was clipped by 4 bases and J by 6 bases; unmatched bases: 10. The part of the CDR3 DNA that was read is TGCGCCAGCAGCCGCGCCGGGACAGGGGTTTTGGATACG. Its translation is CASSRAGTGVLDT. The entire CDR3 is CASSRAGTGVLDTQYF.

Many counts were recorded for this clone. The read terminates 3 residues before the CDR3 end, so the remaining end is supplied by the germline J gene. The chain carries TRBV7-3 and TRBJ2-1, with 14 bases aligning to TRBD2. V lost 1 base to trimming and J lost 5 bases; unmatched junction nucleotides: 7. Germline CDR1 and CDR2: SGHTA and FQGTGA. The CDR3 runs 18 residues. CDR3 bases read: TGTGCCAGCAGCTTAAGGGGGACTAGCGGGAGTATCCACAATGAG. Its protein product is CASSLRGTSGSIHNE. The whole CDR3 sequence is CASSLRGTSGSIHNEQFF.

The table lists this clone with many counts. The CDR3 end is not reached by the read, which stops 3 residues before it; the germline J gene fills it in. The chain carries TRBV3-1 (or the pseudogene TRBV3-2) and TRBJ2-3; TRBD2 matches at 12 bases. The CDR3 contains 16 residues. Germline lookup yields CDR1 LGHDT and CDR2 YNNKEL (reference sequence). The CDR3 sequence: CASSHQTSGSPRTQYF. The sequenced part of the CDR3 DNA is TGTGCCAGCAGCCACCAGACTAGCGGGAGCCCCCGAACG.

This clone was picked up a small number of times. The CDR3 spells CASKDRNTEAFF. Incomplete CDR3 DNA: TGTGCCAGCAAAGACAGGAACACTGAA. This chain joins TRBV2 and TRBJ1-1; tentative D call: TRBD1 (5 bases). The sequenced fragment ends 3 residues before the CDR3 boundary, so the rest is inferred from the germline J gene. Germline assignment: CDR1 SNHLY and CDR2 FYNNEI. The CDR3 is 12 residues long. The V and J ends lost 7 bases and 1 base respectively, with 7 bases between them. Filled out from reference TRBV2 and TRBJ1-1, the complete variable domain reads EPEVTQTPSHQVTQMGQEVILRCVPISNHLYFYWYRQILGQKVEFLVSFYNNEISEKSEIFDDQFSVERPDGSNFTLKIRSTKLEDSAMYFCASKDRNTEAFFGQGTRLTVV.

This clone was counted ten times or more. The observed sequence ends 3 residues before the CDR3 terminus, with the missing tail filled in from the germline J gene. The chain links TRBV7-3 to TRBJ1-6; no definite D call. This CDR3 has 15 amino acids. Trimming pared 2 bases from V and 8 bases from J, leaving 13 bases between. The germline V gene encodes CDR1 SGHTA and CDR2 FQGTGA. The DNA read from the CDR3 is TGTGCCAGCAGCTTATTCAAACAGCCAGATTCACCC. Protein: CASSLFKQPDSP. The whole CDR3 sequence is CASSLFKQPDSPLHF.

Worth noting for this clone: The CDR3 end is not reached by the read, which stops 3 residues before it; the germline J gene fills it in. The rearrangement joins TRBV2 to TRBJ1-2; D perhaps matches TRBD1 (5 bases). Per germline, CDR1 SNHLY and CDR2 FYNNEI. This CDR3 contains 16 residues. The part of the CDR3 DNA that was read is TGTGCCAGCAGTGAAAGACTAGCGGGACCATCCTACGAC. It is translated as CASSERLAGPSYD. From start to end, the CDR3 is CASSERLAGPSYDYTF.

This clone was seen a few times. A clone one base away is much larger, so this may be a read error. The CDR3 extends 3 residues past the end of the read, so its final part is completed from the germline J gene. The V gene is TRBV19, the J gene TRBJ2-3; possible D gene TRBD1, 5 bases. Germline V CDR1 and CDR2: LNHDA, SQIVND (reference sequence). The CDR3 has 15 amino acids. The CDR3 region is CATRQYPTHQETQYF. CDR3 bases read: TGTGCCACCCGACAGTATCCAACTCACCAAGAGACG.

This clone has a count of ten or more. With the read ending 3 residues before the CDR3 end, the germline J gene is used to fill in that end. The rearrangement joins TRBV20-1 to TRBJ2-3; 8 bases are a match to TRBD1. Germline V gene lookup returns CDR1 DFQATT and CDR2 SNEGSKA (reference sequence). The CDR3 sequence is 13 residues long. The V gene end was trimmed by 6 bases and the J gene end by 8 bases; junction bases not matched to a gene: 10. The sequenced part of the CDR3 DNA is TGCAGTGCAACCGGGACAGGACTTGGTACG. Protein product: CSATGTGLGT. The entire CDR3 protein reads CSATGTGLGTQYF.

This clone was detected many times. CDR3 DNA (partial): TGCAGTGCCGAAAAGCGGGTTGAG. It encodes CSAEKRVE. The full CDR3 protein is CSAEKRVEQFF. The chain employs TRBV20-1 and TRBJ2-1; TRBD2 is a possible D gene (6 bases). The read ends 3 residues before the CDR3 terminus; that terminus is restored from the germline J gene. CDR3 length: 11 amino acids. Germline V CDR1 and CDR2: DFQATT, SNEGSKA (reference sequence). V dropped 6 bases and J dropped 9 bases, with 12 bases sitting between them.

This clone was observed at least ten times. The read terminates 3 residues ahead of where the CDR3 ends, so the germline J gene completes it. The chain uses TRBV7-2 and TRBJ1-2, with D hard to call. The V gene's germline CDR1 is SGHTA and CDR2 FQGNSA. There are 13 residues in the CDR3. Between the trimmed V and J ends, which lost 3 bases and 2 bases, there was a span of 7 bases. The CDR3 sequence is CASSFVSNYGYTF. Incomplete CDR3 DNA: TGTGCCAGCAGCTTTGTGAGCAACTATGGC. Supplemented by reference TRBV7-2 and TRBJ1-2, the full variable domain reads GAGVSQSPSNKVTEKGKDVELRCDPISGHTALYWYRQSLGQGLEFLIYFQGNSAPDKSGLPSDRFSAERTGGSVSTLTIQRTQQEDSAVYLCASSFVSNYGYTFGSGTRLTVV.

This clone was found a few times. This may be a read error: a much more frequent sequence differs by one nucleotide. The read terminates 3 residues before the CDR3 end, so the remaining end is supplied by the germline J gene. The V gene is TRBV7-3, the J gene TRBJ2-3; 8 nucleotides match TRBD1. The CDR3 extends over 15 amino acids. The ends lost 4 bases at V and 2 bases at J; junction bases unmatched: 5. The germline CDR1 and CDR2 sequences are SGHTA and FQGTGA. Incomplete CDR3 DNA: TGTGCCAGCAGCTCCCAGGGGGCGGTCACAGATACG. This sequence encodes CASSSQGAVTDT. The full CDR3 is CASSSQGAVTDTQYF. Full variable domain (outside the CDR3, taken from reference TRBV7-3 and TRBJ2-3): GAGVSQTPSNKVTEKGKYVELRCDPISGHTALYWYRQSLGQGPEFLIYFQGTGAADDSGLPNDRFFAVRPEGSVSTLKIQRTERGDSAVYLCASSSQGAVTDTQYFGPGTRLTVL.

This clone was seen ten or more times. The read finishes 3 residues shy of the CDR3 end, and the germline J gene is used to complete it. The V call is TRBV5-1, the J call TRBJ2-2; weak D call: TRBD1 (6 bases). This CDR3 is 14 amino acids long. The germline V and J ends were trimmed by 7 bases and 2 bases, with 12 bases remaining between them. Germline CDR1 and CDR2: SGHRS and YFSETQ. The CDR3 is CASQTGANTGELFF. CDR3 bases read: TGCGCCAGCCAGACAGGAGCTAACACCGGGGAG.

At least ten counts were recorded for this clone. The read halts 3 residues ahead of the CDR3 end, with the missing end drawn from the germline J gene. This chain joins TRBV23-1 and TRBJ2-5, with no clear D. TRBV23-1 is an ORF, and what it does is uncertain. V dropped 0 bases and J dropped 4 bases, with 3 bases sitting between them. The CDR3 is 12 residues long. This chain's CDR3 is CASSQSRETQYF. The DNA read from the CDR3 is TGCGCCAGCAGTCAATCCCGAGAGACC.

This clone was observed many times. The read ends 3 residues shy of where the CDR3 ends; the end is completed using the germline J gene. The chain is built from TRBV7-3 and TRBJ2-3; 9 nucleotides align to TRBD2. The CDR3 is 15 residues long. The germline CDR1 and CDR2 sequences are SGHTA and FQGTGA. With 2 bases clipped from V and 6 bases from J, the junction kept 6 bases outside the gene matches. The CDR3 spells CASSLAGGSGDTQYF. CDR3 DNA, as far as it was read: TGTGCCAGCAGCTTAGCGGGAGGGTCGGGTGATACG.

Many counts were recorded for this clone. Coverage ceases 3 residues before the CDR3 finishes, and the germline J gene fills in the end. The chain combines TRBV24-1 with TRBJ2-2; the D gene is possibly TRBD2 (6 bases). Trimming cost V 4 bases and J 0 bases, with 11 bases left between them. The CDR3 sequence is 16 residues long. Per the germline V gene, CDR1 is KGHDR and CDR2 is SFDVKD. The CDR3 sequence: CATSDPGGANTGELFF. The DNA read from the CDR3 is TGTGCCACCAGTGACCCCGGGGGTGCGAACACCGGGGAG.

This clone has ten or more counts. The CDR3 goes on 3 residues after the read ends, and that part is filled in from the germline J gene. The chain couples TRBV29-1 to TRBJ2-3; TRBD2 aligns across 10 bases. This CDR3 contains 17 residues. CDR1 and CDR2 (germline): SQVTM, ANQGSEA. V shed 6 bases, J shed 0 bases, and the junction held 12 bases outside the gene matches. The CDR3 loop is CSVPGLATSSSTDTQYF. CDR3 bases read: TGCAGCGTCCCGGGACTAGCGACTTCTTCTAGCACAGATACG.

In this sample, this clone turned up many times. The observed sequence ends 3 residues before the CDR3 terminus, with the missing tail filled in from the germline J gene. The chain combines TRBV5-1 with TRBJ1-5; perhaps TRBD1 as D (6 bases). Germline values: CDR1 SGHRS, CDR2 YFSETQ. The CDR3 has 16 residues. The ends were cut back, 4 bases at V and 0 bases at J, with 14 bases in the middle. Partial CDR3 DNA: TGCGCCAGCAGCCTGGGGGCGGGGTATAGCAATCAGCCC. This codes for CASSLGAGYSNQP. The whole CDR3 reads CASSLGAGYSNQPQHF.